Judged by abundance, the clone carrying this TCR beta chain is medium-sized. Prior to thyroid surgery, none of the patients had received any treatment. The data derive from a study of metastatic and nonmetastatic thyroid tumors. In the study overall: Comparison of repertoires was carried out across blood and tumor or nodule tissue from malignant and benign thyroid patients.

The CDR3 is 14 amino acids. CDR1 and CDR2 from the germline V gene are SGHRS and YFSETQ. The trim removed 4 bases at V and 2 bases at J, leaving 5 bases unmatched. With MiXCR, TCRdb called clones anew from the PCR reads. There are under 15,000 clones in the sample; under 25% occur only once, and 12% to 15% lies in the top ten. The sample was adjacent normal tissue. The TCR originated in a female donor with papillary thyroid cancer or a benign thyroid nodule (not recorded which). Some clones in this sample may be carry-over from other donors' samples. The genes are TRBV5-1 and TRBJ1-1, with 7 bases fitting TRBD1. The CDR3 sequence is CASSNTGDNTEAFF. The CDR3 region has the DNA TGCGCCAGCAGCAACACAGGGGACAACACTGAAGCTTTCTTT.